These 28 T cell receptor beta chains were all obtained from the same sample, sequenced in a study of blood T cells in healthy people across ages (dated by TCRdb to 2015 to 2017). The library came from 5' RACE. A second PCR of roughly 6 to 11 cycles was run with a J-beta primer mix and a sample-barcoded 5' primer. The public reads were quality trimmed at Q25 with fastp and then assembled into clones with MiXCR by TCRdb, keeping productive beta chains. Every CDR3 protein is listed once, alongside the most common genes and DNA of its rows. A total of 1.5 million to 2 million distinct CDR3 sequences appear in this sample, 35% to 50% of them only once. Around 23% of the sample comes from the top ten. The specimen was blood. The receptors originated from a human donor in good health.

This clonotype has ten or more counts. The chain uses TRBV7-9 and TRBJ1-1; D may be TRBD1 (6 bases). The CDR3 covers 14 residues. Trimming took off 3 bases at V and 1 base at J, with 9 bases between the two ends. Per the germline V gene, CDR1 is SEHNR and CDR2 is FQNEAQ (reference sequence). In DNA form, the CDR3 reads TGTGCCAGCAGCTTTGGACAGACGAACACTGAAGCTTTCTTT. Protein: CASSFGQTNTEAFF.

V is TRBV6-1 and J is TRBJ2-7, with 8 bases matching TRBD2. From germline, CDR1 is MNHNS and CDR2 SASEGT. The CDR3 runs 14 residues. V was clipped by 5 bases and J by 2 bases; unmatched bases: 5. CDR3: CASSYSGVAYEQYF. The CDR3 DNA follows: TGTGCCAGCAGTTATAGCGGGGTAGCCTACGAGCAGTACTTC.

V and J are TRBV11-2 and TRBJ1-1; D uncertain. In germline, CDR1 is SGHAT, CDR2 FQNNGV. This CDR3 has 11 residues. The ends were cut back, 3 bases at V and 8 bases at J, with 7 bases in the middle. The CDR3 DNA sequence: TGTGCCAGCAGCTTTCAGAGGGAAGCTTTCTTT. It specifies CASSFQREAFF.

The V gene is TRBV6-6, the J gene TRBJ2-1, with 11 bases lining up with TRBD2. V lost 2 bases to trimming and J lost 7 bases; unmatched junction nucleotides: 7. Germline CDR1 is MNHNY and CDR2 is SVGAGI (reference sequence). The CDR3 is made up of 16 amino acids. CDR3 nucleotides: TGTGCCAGCAGTTACATCCCTAGCGGGGGGTTGAATGAGCAGTTCTTC. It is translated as CASSYIPSGGLNEQFF.

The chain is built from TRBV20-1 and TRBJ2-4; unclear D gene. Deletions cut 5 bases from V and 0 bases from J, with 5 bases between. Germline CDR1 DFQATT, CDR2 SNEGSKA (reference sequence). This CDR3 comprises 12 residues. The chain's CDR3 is CSAGRAKNIQYF. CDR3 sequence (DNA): TGCAGTGCTGGGCGAGCCAAAAACATTCAGTACTTC.

The CDR3 sequence is CGLRAGVEKLFF. CDR3 DNA: TGCGGCCTACGAGCAGGGGTCGAAAAACTGTTTTTT. The V and J genes are TRBV20-1 and TRBJ1-4; D may be TRBD1 (6 bases). Germline V gene data show CDR1 as DFQATT and CDR2 as SNEGSKA (reference sequence). The CDR3 loop spans 12 amino acids.

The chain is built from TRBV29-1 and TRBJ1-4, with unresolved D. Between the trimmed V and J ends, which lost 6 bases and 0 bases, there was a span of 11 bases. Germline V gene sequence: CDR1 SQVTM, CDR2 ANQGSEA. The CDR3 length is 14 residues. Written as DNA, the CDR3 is TGCAGCGTCGCCTCGATTGCAACTAATGAAAAACTGTTTTTT. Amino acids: CSVASIATNEKLFF.

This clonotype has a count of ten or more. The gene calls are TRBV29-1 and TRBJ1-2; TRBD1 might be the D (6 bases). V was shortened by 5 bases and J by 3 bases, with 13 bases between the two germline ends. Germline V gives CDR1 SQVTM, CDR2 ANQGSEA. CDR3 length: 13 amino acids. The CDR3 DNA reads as TGCAGCGTTTTCGGGGGCGCGGACTATGGCTACACCTTC. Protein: CSVFGGADYGYTF.

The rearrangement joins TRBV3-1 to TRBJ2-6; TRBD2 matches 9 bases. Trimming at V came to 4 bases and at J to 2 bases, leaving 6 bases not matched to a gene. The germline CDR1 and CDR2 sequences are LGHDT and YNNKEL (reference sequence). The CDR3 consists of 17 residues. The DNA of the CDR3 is TGTGCCAGCAGCCTCGGGACTAGCCTAGCTGGGGCCAACGTCCTGACTTTC. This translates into CASSLGTSLAGANVLTF.

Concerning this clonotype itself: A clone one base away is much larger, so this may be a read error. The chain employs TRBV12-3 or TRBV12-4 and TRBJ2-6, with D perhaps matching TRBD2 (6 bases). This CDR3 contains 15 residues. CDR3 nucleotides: TGTGCCAACAGTTTAAGCGGGCCTGGGGCCAACGTCCTGACTTTC. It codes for CANSLSGPGANVLTF.

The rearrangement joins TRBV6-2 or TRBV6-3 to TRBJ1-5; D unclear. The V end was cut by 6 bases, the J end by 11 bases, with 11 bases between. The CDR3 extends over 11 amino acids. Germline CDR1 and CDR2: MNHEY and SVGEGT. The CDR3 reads CASSPGRTQHF. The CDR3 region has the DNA TGTGCCAGCAGCCCGGGAAGGACCCAGCATTTT.

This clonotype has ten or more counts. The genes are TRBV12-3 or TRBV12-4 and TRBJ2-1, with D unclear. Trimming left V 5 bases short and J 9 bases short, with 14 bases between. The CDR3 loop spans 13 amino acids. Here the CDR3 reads CASSQTTWGEQFF. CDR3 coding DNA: TGTGCCAGCAGTCAAACCACATGGGGTGAGCAGTTCTTC.

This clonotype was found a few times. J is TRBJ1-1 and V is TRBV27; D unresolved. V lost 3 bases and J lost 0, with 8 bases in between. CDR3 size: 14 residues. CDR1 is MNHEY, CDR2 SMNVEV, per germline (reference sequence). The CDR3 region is CASSFNSMNTEAFF. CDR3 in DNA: TGTGCCAGCAGTTTCAACAGTATGAACACTGAAGCTTTCTTT.

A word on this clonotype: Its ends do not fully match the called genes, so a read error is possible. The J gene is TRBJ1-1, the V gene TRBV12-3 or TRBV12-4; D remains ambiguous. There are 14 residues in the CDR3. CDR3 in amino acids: CASRPDGSNAEAFF. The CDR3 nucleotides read TGTGCCAGCCGACCCGACGGCTCGAACGCTGAAGCTTTCTTT.

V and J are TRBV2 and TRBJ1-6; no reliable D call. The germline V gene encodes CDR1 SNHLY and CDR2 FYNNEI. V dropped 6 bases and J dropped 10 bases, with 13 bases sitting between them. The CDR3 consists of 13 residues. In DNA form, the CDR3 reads TGTGCCAGCAGCCTTAAGCTGGAGTCACCCCTCCACTTT. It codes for CASSLKLESPLHF. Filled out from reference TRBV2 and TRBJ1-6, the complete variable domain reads EPEVTQTPSHQVTQMGQEVILRCVPISNHLYFYWYRQILGQKVEFLVSFYNNEISEKSEIFDDQFSVERPDGSNFTLKIRSTKLEDSAMYFCASSLKLESPLHFGNGTRLTVT.

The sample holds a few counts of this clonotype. The CDR3: CASSGEGGYEQFF. The CDR3, as DNA: TGTGCCAGCAGTGGCGAGGGGGGCTATGAGCAGTTCTTC. The chain uses TRBV25-1 and TRBJ2-1; D may match TRBD1 or TRBD2 (6 bases each). Per germline, CDR1 MGHDK and CDR2 SYGVNS. There are 13 residues in the CDR3. Trimming stripped 4 bases from V and 8 bases from J, with 12 bases between.

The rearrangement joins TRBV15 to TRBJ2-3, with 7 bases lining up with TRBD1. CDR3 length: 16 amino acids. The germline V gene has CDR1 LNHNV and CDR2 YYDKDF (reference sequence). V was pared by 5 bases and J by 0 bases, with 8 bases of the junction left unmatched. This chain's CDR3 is CATSSRDRSSTDTQYF. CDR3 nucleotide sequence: TGTGCCACCAGCTCCCGGGACAGATCAAGCACAGATACGCAGTATTTT.

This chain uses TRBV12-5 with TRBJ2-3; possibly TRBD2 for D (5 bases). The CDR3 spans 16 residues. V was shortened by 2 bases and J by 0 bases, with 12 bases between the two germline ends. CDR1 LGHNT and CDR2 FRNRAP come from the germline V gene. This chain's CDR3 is CASGLFQLESTDTQYF. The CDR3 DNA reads TGTGCTAGTGGTTTGTTCCAACTAGAGAGCACAGATACGCAGTATTTT.

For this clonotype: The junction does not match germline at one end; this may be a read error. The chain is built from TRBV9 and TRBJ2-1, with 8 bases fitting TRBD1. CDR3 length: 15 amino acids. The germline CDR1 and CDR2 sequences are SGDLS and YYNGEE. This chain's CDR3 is CASGVAGGAYNEQFF. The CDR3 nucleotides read TGTGCCAGCGGCGTGGCAGGGGGCGCCTACAATGAGCAGTTCTTC.

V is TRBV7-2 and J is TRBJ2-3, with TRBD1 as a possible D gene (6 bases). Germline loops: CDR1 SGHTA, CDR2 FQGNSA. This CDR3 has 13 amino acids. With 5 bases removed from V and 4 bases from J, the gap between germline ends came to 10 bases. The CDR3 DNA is TGTGCCAGCAGCACCGCAGGGGCAGATACGCAGTATTTT. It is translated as CASSTAGADTQYF.

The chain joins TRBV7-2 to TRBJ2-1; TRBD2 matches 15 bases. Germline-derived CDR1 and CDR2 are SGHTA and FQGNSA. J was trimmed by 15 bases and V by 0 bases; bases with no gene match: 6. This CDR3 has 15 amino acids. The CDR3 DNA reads TGTGCCAGCAGCTTAGCCGGGACTAGCGGGGGGATGTCGTTCTTC. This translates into CASSLAGTSGGMSFF.

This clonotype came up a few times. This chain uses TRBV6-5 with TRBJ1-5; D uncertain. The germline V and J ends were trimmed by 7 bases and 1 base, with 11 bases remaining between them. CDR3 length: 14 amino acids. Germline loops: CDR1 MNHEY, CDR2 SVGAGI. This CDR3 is CASKVLGSNQPQHF. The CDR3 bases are TGTGCCAGCAAAGTTTTAGGCAGCAATCAGCCCCAGCATTTT.

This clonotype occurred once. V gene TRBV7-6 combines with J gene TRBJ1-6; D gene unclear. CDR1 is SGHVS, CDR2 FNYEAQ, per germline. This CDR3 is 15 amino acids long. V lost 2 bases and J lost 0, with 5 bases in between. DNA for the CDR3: TGTGCCAGCAGCTTAAAAAACTCCTATAATTCACCCCTCCACTTT. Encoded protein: CASSLKNSYNSPLHF.

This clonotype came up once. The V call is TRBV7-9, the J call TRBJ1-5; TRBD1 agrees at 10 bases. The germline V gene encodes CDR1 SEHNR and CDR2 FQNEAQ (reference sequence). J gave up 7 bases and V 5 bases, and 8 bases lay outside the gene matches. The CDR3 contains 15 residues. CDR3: CASSRGTGEGQPQHF. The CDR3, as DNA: TGTGCCAGCAGCAGAGGGACAGGGGAAGGGCAGCCCCAGCATTTT.

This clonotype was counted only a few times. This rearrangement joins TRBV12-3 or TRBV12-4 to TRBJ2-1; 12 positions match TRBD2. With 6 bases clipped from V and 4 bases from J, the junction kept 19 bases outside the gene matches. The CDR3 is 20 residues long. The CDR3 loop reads CASSPTLRLAGEGGYNEQFF. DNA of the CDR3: TGTGCCAGCAGCCCAACCCTGAGACTAGCGGGGGAGGGTGGTTACAATGAGCAGTTCTTC.

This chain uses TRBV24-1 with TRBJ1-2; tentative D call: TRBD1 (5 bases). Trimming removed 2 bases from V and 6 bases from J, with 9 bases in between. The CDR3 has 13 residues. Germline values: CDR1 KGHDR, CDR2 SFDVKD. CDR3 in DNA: TGTGCCACCAGTGATTCGGGACTCAATGGCTACACCTTC. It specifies CATSDSGLNGYTF.

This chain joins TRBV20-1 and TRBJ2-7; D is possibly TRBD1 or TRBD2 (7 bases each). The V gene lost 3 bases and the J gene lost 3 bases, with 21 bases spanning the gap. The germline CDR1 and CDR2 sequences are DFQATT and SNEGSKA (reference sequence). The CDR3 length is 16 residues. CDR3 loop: CSARETTGRDFYEQYF. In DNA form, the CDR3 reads TGCAGTGCTAGGGAAACGACAGGGAGGGATTTCTACGAGCAGTACTTC.

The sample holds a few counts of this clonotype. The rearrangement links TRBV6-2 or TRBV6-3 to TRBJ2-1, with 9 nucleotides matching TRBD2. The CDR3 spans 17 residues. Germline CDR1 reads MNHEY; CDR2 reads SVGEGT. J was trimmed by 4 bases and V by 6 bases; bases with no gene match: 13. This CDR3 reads CASSLSRGGSWYNEQFF. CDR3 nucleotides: TGTGCCAGCAGCCTATCGCGGGGGGGCTCATGGTACAATGAGCAGTTCTTC.